Shown below are 7 T cell receptor beta chains from a single sample sequenced in a study of blood T cell repertoires in COVID-19. Sequencing used immunoSEQ multiplex PCR; TCRdb keeps in-frame clones, though not all of them. Of about 210,000 clones in the sample, approximately 83% were seen once. Sequenced material: peripheral blood. These receptors were collected from a woman aged 40 to 49 with active or convalescent COVID-19.

J is TRBJ2-7 and V is TRBV5-6; 8 nucleotides agree with TRBD1. The CDR3 contains 14 residues. The V and J ends lost 4 bases and 6 bases, in that order; junction bases with no gene match: 9. Germline values: CDR1 SGHDT, CDR2 YYEEEE. The CDR3 sequence: CASSHRGSFVEQYF. The CDR3 DNA is TGTGCCAGCAGCCACAGGGGGTCTTTCGTCGAGCAGTACTTC.

The chain is built from TRBV27 and TRBJ1-1; D is possibly TRBD1 (6 bases). This CDR3 region has 15 residues. Trimming stripped 8 bases from V and 1 base from J, with 17 bases between. Germline V gene sequence: CDR1 MNHEY, CDR2 SMNVEV (reference sequence). This CDR3 is CASPRRTVSNTEAFF. CDR3 nucleotide sequence: TGTGCCAGCCCAAGAAGGACAGTTTCGAACACTGAAGCTTTCTTT.

This clone was picked up a small number of times. This chain links TRBV4-2 with TRBJ1-6; no clear D. Germline V gene lookup returns CDR1 LGHNA and CDR2 YNFKEQ. Trimming cost V 6 bases and J 1 base, with 10 bases left between them. This CDR3 spans 15 amino acids. DNA for the CDR3: TGTGCCAGCAGTACCGGTTATTCCTATAATTCACCCCTCCACTTT. Its protein product is CASSTGYSYNSPLHF.

The gene calls are TRBV2 and TRBJ2-7; tentatively, D is TRBD2 (6 bases). Germline CDR1 and CDR2: SNHLY and FYNNEI. The ends were cut back, 1 base at V and 7 bases at J, with 8 bases in the middle. The CDR3 extends over 12 amino acids. The CDR3 sequence is CASSEDRGEQYF. The CDR3 DNA reads as TGTGCCAGCAGTGAAGATCGGGGGGAGCAGTACTTC.

This clone appeared a single time. The chain combines TRBV9 with TRBJ1-2, with 10 bases that match TRBD1. V was pared by 0 bases and J by 9 bases, with 8 bases of the junction left unmatched. This CDR3 contains 15 residues. In germline, CDR1 is SGDLS, CDR2 YYNGEE. The CDR3 loop is CASSVVGTGASSYTF. In DNA form, the CDR3 reads TGTGCCAGCAGCGTAGTAGGGACAGGGGCTTCGAGCTACACCTTC.

J is TRBJ2-7 and V is TRBV9, with 8 nucleotides matching TRBD2. Germline trimming cut 4 bases from V and 3 bases from J; bases unmatched to any gene: 18. Germline CDR1 SGDLS, CDR2 YYNGEE. CDR3 length: 18 residues. This CDR3 reads CASSSLGRAGAGDYEQYF. The DNA of the CDR3 is TGTGCCAGCAGCTCCCTCGGGAGAGCGGGGGCTGGGGACTACGAGCAGTACTTC.

The V call is TRBV9, the J call TRBJ2-7, with 9 bases fitting TRBD2. There are 15 residues in the CDR3. Germline CDR1 SGDLS, CDR2 YYNGEE. V lost 4 bases, J lost 7 bases, and 12 bases stayed unmatched. In DNA, the CDR3 is TGTGCCAGCAGCCCTACGATAGCGGGGGCGGGGGAGCAGTACTTC. It yields the protein CASSPTIAGAGEQYF.